One sample yielded the 30 T cell receptor beta chains listed below, sequenced in a study of cytomegalovirus exposure and HLA in healthy donors. Primers for the PCR totalled 60 Vbeta and 13 Jbeta. Here immunoSEQ multiplex PCR was the method, and the copy in TCRdb shows in-frame clones only, minus some. The sample consists of a few hundred thousand clones, about 80% of them appearing once. Sequenced material: PBMCs. Source of these receptors: a girl under 10 years old in good health and CMV-seronegative.

This chain uses TRBV15 with TRBJ2-3, with a possible D match to TRBD2 (5 bases). The V end lost 4 bases, the J end lost 5 bases, and 16 bases lay between the germline ends. The CDR3 length is 15 residues. In germline, CDR1 is LNHNV, CDR2 YYDKDF (reference sequence). As DNA, the CDR3 is TGTGCCACCAGCAATTCCTGGACTTGGGGAGATACGCAGTATTTT. Encoded protein: CATSNSWTWGDTQYF. Full variable domain (outside the CDR3, taken from reference TRBV15 and TRBJ2-3): DAMVIQNPRYQVTQFGKPVTLSCSQTLNHNVMYWYQQKSSQAPKLLFHYYDKDFNNEADTPDNFQSRRPNTSFCFLDIRSPGLGDTAMYLCATSNSWTWGDTQYFGPGTRLTVL.

The chain carries TRBV18 and TRBJ2-1, with a possible D match to TRBD2 (5 bases). Per germline, CDR1 KGHSH and CDR2 LQKENI. The germline V and J ends were trimmed by 3 bases and 4 bases, with 10 bases remaining between them. The CDR3 is 14 amino acids. Here the CDR3 DNA reads TGTGCCAGCTCACCGTCGGGGAAGTACAATGAGCAGTTCTTC. Amino acids: CASSPSGKYNEQFF.

V and J are TRBV28 and TRBJ2-5; D is perhaps TRBD1 (6 bases). Germline V gene sequence: CDR1 MDHEN, CDR2 SYDVKM. This CDR3 has 13 amino acids. The V end lost 4 bases, the J end lost 7 bases, and 13 bases lay between the germline ends. The CDR3 DNA reads TGTGCCAGCAGTTCCGGACAGAAGGGGACCCAGTACTTC. Translating gives CASSSGQKGTQYF.

The rearrangement links TRBV4-1 to TRBJ2-3; 11 bases are shared with TRBD2. The CDR3 is 15 residues long. The V gene's germline CDR1 is MGHRA and CDR2 YSYEKL. Trimming at V came to 3 bases and at J to 3 bases, leaving 2 bases not matched to a gene. The DNA of the CDR3 is TGCGCCAGCAGCCACCGGACTAGCGGGACAGATACGCAGTATTTT. Translation: CASSHRTSGTDTQYF.

The CDR3 is CASSVERFMPSDEQFF. The CDR3 DNA follows: TGTGCCAGCAGTGTGGAGCGCTTCATGCCCTCGGATGAGCAGTTCTTC. The chain is built from TRBV6-1 and TRBJ2-1; D ambiguous. The germline V and J ends were trimmed by 4 bases and 8 bases, with 21 bases remaining between them. This CDR3 region has 16 residues. Germline V gene sequence: CDR1 MNHNS, CDR2 SASEGT.

The rearrangement links TRBV19 to TRBJ1-5; D remains unclear. The CDR3 spans 15 residues. V lost 7 bases and J 0 bases, leaving 13 bases between the germline ends. Germline lookup yields CDR1 LNHDA and CDR2 SQIVND (reference sequence). The CDR3 loop reads CASNRGWGSNQPQHF. As DNA, the CDR3 is TGTGCCAGTAATAGAGGGTGGGGTAGCAATCAGCCCCAGCATTTT.

This clone was seen a single time. The chain is built from TRBV7-3 and TRBJ2-5; 9 bases are shared with TRBD2. V gave up 5 bases and J gave up 2 bases; unmatched junction bases: 6. The V gene's germline CDR1 is SGHTA and CDR2 FQGTGA. The CDR3 loop spans 15 amino acids. CDR3 sequence reads: CASSATSGEQETQYF. CDR3 nucleotide sequence: TGTGCCAGCAGCGCGACTAGCGGCGAGCAAGAGACCCAGTACTTC.

CDR3 amino acids: CASSPTQGSGNTIYF. CDR3 bases: TGTGCCAGCTCACCAACGCAGGGTTCTGGAAACACCATATATTTT. This sequence joins TRBV18 and TRBJ1-3, with D tentatively TRBD1 (5 bases). Per the germline V gene, CDR1 is KGHSH and CDR2 is LQKENI. The CDR3 runs 15 residues. With 2 bases removed from V and 1 base from J, the gap between germline ends came to 9 bases.

The chain carries TRBV4-1 and TRBJ2-7; TRBD1 aligns across 11 bases. Germline lookup yields CDR1 MGHRA and CDR2 YSYEKL. Trimming cost V 4 bases and J 2 bases; bases outside gene matches: 4. CDR3 length: 15 amino acids. CDR3 coding DNA: TGCGCCAGCAGCCGAGGGACAGGGGGACCCTACGAGCAGTACTTC. This sequence encodes CASSRGTGGPYEQYF.

The V call is TRBV6-1, the J call TRBJ1-3, with D perhaps TRBD1 (5 bases). The CDR3 runs to 17 residues. CDR1 is MNHNS, CDR2 SASEGT, per germline. V gave up 3 bases and J gave up 2 bases, with 17 bases separating them. The CDR3 loop reads CASSEGRWLGAGNTIYF. The DNA for the CDR3 is TGTGCCAGCAGTGAGGGGCGATGGCTAGGTGCTGGAAACACCATATATTTT.

This chain connects TRBV28 to TRBJ2-1; no firm D call. CDR1 and CDR2 from the germline V gene are MDHEN and SYDVKM. The V end lost 3 bases, the J end lost 3 bases, and 6 bases lay between the germline ends. The CDR3 has 13 amino acids. In nucleotides, the CDR3 is TGTGCCAGCAGTTTCCCCAACTACAATGAGCAGTTCTTC. It translates to CASSFPNYNEQFF.

The chain links TRBV12-5 to TRBJ2-3, with 8 bases aligning to TRBD2. CDR3 length equals 19 residues. V gave up 3 bases and J gave up 3 bases; unmatched junction bases: 17. Germline V CDR1 and CDR2: LGHNT, FRNRAP. CDR3 nucleotides: TGTGCTAGTGGTTTAGTCACTAGCGGTGTCGGGGGAGATACAGATACGCAGTATTTT. It specifies CASGLVTSGVGGDTDTQYF.

CDR3 loop: CASSLGGLYTDTQYF. CDR3 sequence (DNA): TGTGCCAGCAGCTTAGGAGGACTCTACACAGATACGCAGTATTTT. This chain links TRBV5-4 with TRBJ2-3; TRBD2 might be the D (5 bases). V was cut by 2 bases and J by 2 bases, with 12 bases left in between. This CDR3 has 15 residues. Germline V gene lookup returns CDR1 SGHNT and CDR2 YYREEE (reference sequence).

CDR3 sequence: CAISEGGVSGNTIYF. CDR3 nucleotides: TGTGCCATCAGTGAGGGCGGAGTCTCTGGAAACACCATATATTTT. The chain uses TRBV10-3 and TRBJ1-3; D is undetermined. The CDR3 runs 15 residues. Looked up from germline, CDR1 is ENHRY and CDR2 is SYGVKD. Trimming shortened V by 2 bases and J by 0 bases, and 8 bases separated the two germline ends.

This clone was detected only a few times. The V and J genes are TRBV9 and TRBJ1-1, with a weak D call TRBD1 (5 bases). This CDR3 is built from 14 residues. In germline, CDR1 is SGDLS, CDR2 YYNGEE. V lost 0 bases, J lost 0 bases, and 6 bases lay in between. CDR3 sequence: CASSVEGMNTEAFF. CDR3 sequence (DNA): TGTGCCAGCAGCGTAGAGGGGATGAACACTGAAGCTTTCTTT.

This clone has just a few counts. V and J are TRBV19 and TRBJ2-7; 7 bases fit TRBD2. V was pared by 3 bases and J by 4 bases, with 6 bases of the junction left unmatched. The CDR3 sequence is 14 residues long. Per germline, CDR1 LNHDA and CDR2 SQIVND (reference sequence). DNA for the CDR3: TGTGCCAGTAGTATGGGCGGGAGCCTATACGAGCAGTACTTC. Amino acid sequence: CASSMGGSLYEQYF. The variable domain in full, with the rest retrieved from reference TRBV19 and TRBJ2-7, is DGGITQSPKYLFRKEGQNVTLSCEQNLNHDAMYWYRQDPGQGLRLIYYSQIVNDFQKGDIAEGYSVSREKKESFPLTVTSAQKNPTAFYLCASSMGGSLYEQYFGPGTRLTVT.

This clone was detected only once. The chain is built from TRBV30 and TRBJ1-6; D unclear. The germline V gene has CDR1 GTSNPN and CDR2 SVGIG (reference sequence). V lost 2 bases and J lost 0, with 8 bases in between. The CDR3 sequence is 15 residues long. The CDR3 nucleotides are TGTGCCTGGAGTAGGCGGAGCTCCTATAATTCACCCCTCCACTTT. As protein: CAWSRRSSYNSPLHF.

The rearrangement uses TRBV2 and TRBJ2-1; D is ambiguous. V dropped 8 bases and J dropped 6 bases, with 8 bases sitting between them. Germline values: CDR1 SNHLY, CDR2 FYNNEI. The CDR3 runs to 11 residues. This CDR3 is CASSVFNEQFF. CDR3 sequence (DNA): TGTGCCAGCTCCGTATTCAATGAGCAGTTCTTC. The full variable domain, its missing parts supplied by reference TRBV2 and TRBJ2-1, is EPEVTQTPSHQVTQMGQEVILRCVPISNHLYFYWYRQILGQKVEFLVSFYNNEISEKSEIFDDQFSVERPDGSNFTLKIRSTKLEDSAMYFCASSVFNEQFFGPGTRLTVL.

This sequence joins TRBV7-9 and TRBJ2-2, with D tentatively TRBD2 (7 bases). The germline V gene encodes CDR1 SEHNR and CDR2 FQNEAQ (reference sequence). V dropped 1 base and J dropped 6 bases, with 15 bases sitting between them. This CDR3 contains 16 residues. The CDR3 spells CASSLVQGLSPGELFF. The CDR3 region has the DNA TGTGCCAGCAGCTTAGTACAGGGACTATCGCCCGGGGAGCTGTTTTTT.

The chain has TRBV9 and TRBJ1-2, with D possibly being TRBD1 (5 bases). The V end lost 1 base, the J end lost 4 bases, and 8 bases lay between the germline ends. Germline CDR1 reads SGDLS; CDR2 reads YYNGEE. The CDR3 is made up of 13 amino acids. The CDR3 protein is CASSVTGSYGYTF. The CDR3 coding sequence is TGTGCCAGCAGCGTAACAGGAAGCTATGGCTACACCTTC.

The chain has TRBV19 and TRBJ2-7; a weak D match, TRBD1 (6 bases). The CDR3 consists of 14 residues. V lost 5 bases and J 0 bases, leaving 11 bases between the germline ends. Germline V gene lookup returns CDR1 LNHDA and CDR2 SQIVND (reference sequence). CDR3 coding DNA: TGTGCCAGTAGTGGGACATCGAGCTCCTACGAGCAGTACTTC. Residues: CASSGTSSSYEQYF. The entire variable domain, with the rest obtained from reference TRBV19 and TRBJ2-7, is as follows: DGGITQSPKYLFRKEGQNVTLSCEQNLNHDAMYWYRQDPGQGLRLIYYSQIVNDFQKGDIAEGYSVSREKKESFPLTVTSAQKNPTAFYLCASSGTSSSYEQYFGPGTRLTVT.

The rearrangement joins TRBV13 to TRBJ2-3; TRBD1 aligns across 8 bases. The germline gives CDR1 PRHDT, CDR2 FYEKMQ (reference sequence). V lost 0 bases to trimming and J lost 1 base; unmatched junction nucleotides: 3. There are 16 residues in the CDR3. The CDR3 sequence is CASSLGGQARTDTQYF. The CDR3 coding sequence is TGTGCCAGCAGCTTAGGGGGACAGGCCCGCACAGATACGCAGTATTTT.

The chain employs TRBV4-1 and TRBJ2-1; D is undetermined. Germline V CDR1 and CDR2: MGHRA, YSYEKL. This CDR3 comprises 13 residues. V lost 1 base to trimming and J lost 9 bases, with 10 bases between them. CDR3 region: CASSQGLVVEQFF. The CDR3 DNA sequence: TGCGCCAGCAGCCAAGGGCTAGTGGTTGAGCAGTTCTTC.

The V and J genes are TRBV6-4 and TRBJ2-2; 14 bases align to TRBD2. V shed 4 bases, J shed 4 bases, and the junction held 14 bases outside the gene matches. The CDR3 has 20 residues. The germline V gene encodes CDR1 MRHNA and CDR2 SNTAGT. CDR3 region: CASSAPSTSGGALGTGELFF. DNA for the CDR3: TGTGCCAGCAGTGCTCCCTCGACTAGCGGGGGGGCCTTGGGCACCGGGGAGCTGTTTTTT.

The chain carries TRBV30 and TRBJ2-3, with 11 bases aligning to TRBD1. V dropped 6 bases and J dropped 2; count of bases not matched to a gene: 1. CDR1 and CDR2 (germline): GTSNPN, SVGIG (reference sequence). The CDR3 sequence is 13 residues long. The CDR3 sequence is CACGQGATDTQYF. CDR3 nucleotide sequence: TGTGCCTGCGGACAGGGGGCCACAGATACGCAGTATTTT. The whole variable domain, remainder taken from reference TRBV30 and TRBJ2-3, is SQTIHQWPATLVQPVGSPLSLECTVEGTSNPNLYWYRQAAGRGLQLLFYSVGIGQISSEVPQNLSASRPQDRQFILSSKKLLLSDSGFYLCACGQGATDTQYFGPGTRLTVL.

Points on this clone: This CDR3 is also generated by other DNA sequences in the sample. The chain combines TRBV5-1 with TRBJ1-3; 9 bases are a match to TRBD1. Germline CDR1 and CDR2: SGHRS and YFSETQ. The CDR3 is 14 residues long. Losses at the gene ends were 0 bases for V and 7 bases for J; bases not matched to a gene: 2. The CDR3: CASSLGQGVNTIYF. The DNA for the CDR3 is TGCGCCAGCAGCTTGGGACAGGGGGTGAACACCATATATTTT.

The chain uses TRBV4-1 and TRBJ2-7; TRBD1 is a possible D gene (5 bases). This CDR3 spans 17 amino acids. V shed 1 base and J shed 2 bases, with 18 bases lying between them. Germline V lookup: CDR1 MGHRA, CDR2 YSYEKL. For the CDR3, the DNA is TGCGCCAGCAGCCAAGGAATGTCGGGTCGGACAACCTACGAGCAGTACTTC. This sequence encodes CASSQGMSGRTTYEQYF.

The chain uses TRBV7-6 and TRBJ2-7; a weak D match, TRBD2 (6 bases). The germline V gene encodes CDR1 SGHVS and CDR2 FNYEAQ. Trimming cost V 5 bases and J 0 bases, with 11 bases left between them. This CDR3 has 14 residues. The CDR3 DNA sequence: TGTGCCAGCAGCCCAGCCGGGGGCTCCTACGAGCAGTACTTC. Translated, it gives CASSPAGGSYEQYF.

This chain uses TRBV7-9 with TRBJ1-1; D gene unclear. Germline V lookup: CDR1 SEHNR, CDR2 FQNEAQ (reference sequence). The CDR3 length is 13 residues. With 6 bases removed from V and 3 bases from J, the gap between germline ends came to 11 bases. This CDR3 reads CASSPREYTEAFF. CDR3 nucleotides: TGTGCCAGCAGTCCCCGGGAGTACACTGAAGCTTTCTTT.

The chain uses TRBV28 and TRBJ2-1; a possible D gene is TRBD2 (6 bases). The CDR3 consists of 15 residues. V shed 5 bases and J shed 0 bases, with 11 bases lying between them. Per the germline V gene, CDR1 is MDHEN and CDR2 is SYDVKM. CDR3: CASSSRDFSYNEQFF. The CDR3 coding sequence is TGTGCCAGCAGTAGCCGGGACTTCTCCTACAATGAGCAGTTCTTC.